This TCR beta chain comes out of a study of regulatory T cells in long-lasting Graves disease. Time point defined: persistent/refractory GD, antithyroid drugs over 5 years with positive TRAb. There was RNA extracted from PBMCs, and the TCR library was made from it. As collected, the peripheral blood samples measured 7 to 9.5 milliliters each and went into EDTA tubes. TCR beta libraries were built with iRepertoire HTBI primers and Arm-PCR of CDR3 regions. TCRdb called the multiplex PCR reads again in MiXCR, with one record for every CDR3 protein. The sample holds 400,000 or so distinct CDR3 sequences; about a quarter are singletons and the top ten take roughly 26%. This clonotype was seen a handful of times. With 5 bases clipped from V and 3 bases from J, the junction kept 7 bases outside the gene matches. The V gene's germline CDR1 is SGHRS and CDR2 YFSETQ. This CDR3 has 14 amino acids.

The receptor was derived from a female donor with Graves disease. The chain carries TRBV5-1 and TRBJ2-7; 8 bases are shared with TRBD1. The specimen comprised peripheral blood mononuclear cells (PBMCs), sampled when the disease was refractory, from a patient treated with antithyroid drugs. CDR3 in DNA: TGCGCCAGCAGGCCAACAGGGGGGCTCTACGAGCAGTACTTC. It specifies CASRPTGGLYEQYF.